Listed here are 8 T cell receptor beta chains from one sample, sequenced in a study of radiation and T cells in renal cell carcinoma (dated by TCRdb to between 2020 and 2021). Library generation was performed with the immunoSEQ multiplex PCR assay. Not all clones reach the TCRdb copy of this immuneACCESS table, which keeps in-frame sequences only. Checked studies attribute under half of the gap to unresolved V genes and leave the rest unexplained. This sample has tens of thousands of clones in its table, and 70% to 90% of those were observed once. 9.4% of the sample is held by the ten biggest clonotypes. The time point label, as the study defines it: blood 4 weeks post-SBRT, at nephrectomy. The intended sense of this specimen's treatment or condition label: 15 Gy SBRT to primary tumor, nephrectomy 4 weeks later. The sample in question was blood, obtained from a patient whose treatment included radiotherapy and nephrectomy. The origin of the receptors is a man aged 50-59 years with renal cell carcinoma.

CDR3 amino acids: CASSTTTWGYNEQFF. CDR3 nucleotides: TGTGCCAGCAGTACAACAACTTGGGGGTACAATGAGCAGTTCTTC. The chain is built from TRBV28 and TRBJ2-1; either TRBD1 or TRBD2 may fit D (5 bases each). Germline CDR1 MDHEN, CDR2 SYDVKM. The CDR3 spans 15 residues. Trimming took off 5 bases at V and 4 bases at J, with 15 bases between the two ends.

The rearrangement uses TRBV19 and TRBJ2-3; no definite D call. Looked up from germline, CDR1 is LNHDA and CDR2 is SQIVND (reference sequence). The CDR3 consists of 14 residues. V was shortened by 0 bases and J by 2 bases, with 6 bases between the two germline ends. The CDR3 DNA reads TGTGCCAGTAGTATAGATCCCACCACAGATACGCAGTATTTT. This encodes CASSIDPTTDTQYF.

The chain combines TRBV5-5 with TRBJ2-5; a possible D gene is TRBD2 (5 bases). The CDR3 is 14 amino acids. The germline V gene has CDR1 SGHKS and CDR2 YYEKEE (reference sequence). V lost 5 bases to trimming and J lost 1 base, with 12 bases between them. CDR3 loop: CASSPYRGQETQYF. In DNA, the CDR3 is TGTGCCAGCAGTCCCTATCGGGGCCAAGAGACCCAGTACTTC.

A few counts support this clone. The chain couples TRBV30 to TRBJ1-1; D remains unclear. Trimming removed 0 bases at V and 7 bases at J, with 9 bases between. The CDR3 runs to 12 residues. Germline V gives CDR1 GTSNPN, CDR2 SVGIG (reference sequence). CDR3 in amino acids: CAWSVSGSEAFF. The CDR3, as DNA: TGTGCCTGGAGTGTATCTGGCAGTGAAGCTTTCTTT.

The chain carries TRBV14 and TRBJ2-1, with D perhaps matching TRBD1 (6 bases). Germline lookup yields CDR1 SGHDN and CDR2 FVKESK. V dropped 4 bases and J dropped 8 bases, with 9 bases sitting between them. There are 12 residues in the CDR3. The CDR3 reads CASSLGGHEQFF. CDR3 DNA: TGTGCCAGCAGCCTAGGGGGACATGAGCAGTTCTTC.

The CDR3 is CASILRPGLVANTGELFF. The CDR3 DNA reads as TGTGCCAGCATTCTTCGCCCGGGACTAGTCGCGAACACCGGGGAGCTGTTTTTT. The chain carries TRBV7-9 and TRBJ2-2; 8 nucleotides align to TRBD2. Germline V gene lookup returns CDR1 SEHNR and CDR2 FQNEAQ (reference sequence). The CDR3 covers 18 residues. J lost 0 bases, V lost 7 bases, and 13 bases had no gene match.

The rearrangement uses TRBV14 and TRBJ2-3, with 8 bases identical to TRBD1. The ends lost 4 bases at V and 0 bases at J; junction bases unmatched: 0. From germline, CDR1 is SGHDN and CDR2 FVKESK. CDR3 length: 14 amino acids. The CDR3 region has the DNA TGTGCCAGCAGCCGGGACAGGAGCACAGATACGCAGTATTTT. It encodes CASSRDRSTDTQYF.

The V and J genes are TRBV9 and TRBJ1-4, with 9 bases lining up with TRBD1. The CDR3 is made up of 14 amino acids. CDR1 SGDLS and CDR2 YYNGEE come from the germline V gene. The trim removed 7 bases at V and 8 bases at J, leaving 9 bases unmatched. CDR3 bases: TGTGCCAGCGCCAGGGGACAGGGAGGGGAAAAACTGTTTTTT. Translated: CASARGQGGEKLFF.